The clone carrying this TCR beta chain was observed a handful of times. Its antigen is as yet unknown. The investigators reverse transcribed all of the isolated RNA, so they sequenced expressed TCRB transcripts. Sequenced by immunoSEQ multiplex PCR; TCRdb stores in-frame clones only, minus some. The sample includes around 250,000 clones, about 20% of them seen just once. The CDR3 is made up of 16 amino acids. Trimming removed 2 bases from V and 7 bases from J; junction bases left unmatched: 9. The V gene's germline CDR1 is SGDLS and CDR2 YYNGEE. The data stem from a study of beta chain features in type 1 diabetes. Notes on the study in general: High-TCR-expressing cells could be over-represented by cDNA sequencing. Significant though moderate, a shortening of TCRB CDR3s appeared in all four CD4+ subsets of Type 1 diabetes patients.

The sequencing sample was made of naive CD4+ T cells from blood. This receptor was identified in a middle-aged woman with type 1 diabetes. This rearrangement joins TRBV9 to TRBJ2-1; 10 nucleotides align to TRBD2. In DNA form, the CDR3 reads TGTGCCAGCAGCGTCGCCCCCAGCGGGAGGGTTAATGAGCAGTTCTTC. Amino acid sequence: CASSVAPSGRVNEQFF.